A selection of T cell receptor beta chains follows, all from one sample in a study of T cell responses to AZD1222 COVID-19 vaccine. Only in-frame clones appear in the TCRdb table, and some are missing; sequencing was by immunoSEQ multiplex PCR. The sample lists about 120,000 clones; about 87% were seen once. The sample in question was peripheral blood, obtained 28 days after the second AZD1222 dose. Receptor source: an adult who received the AZD1222 COVID-19 vaccine. The CDR3 runs from the conserved cysteine through the conserved F or W. The order of the fields is clone size, D gene, V gene, CDR3 length, J gene, CDR3 protein, CDR3 DNA. D genes are given only for firm matches. Rows give clone size only sometimes, using once, few, many, or a class for an expanded clone.

-	-	TRBV6-6	14	TRBJ2-7	CATTIRAGSYEQYF	TGTGCCACTACGATTAGGGCCGGCTCCTACGAGCAGTACTTC
-	TRBD1	TRBV7-9	15	TRBJ1-5	CASSLGTGVNQPQHF	TGTGCCAGCAGCTTAGGGACAGGGGTAAATCAGCCCCAGCATTTT
few	TRBD1	TRBV28	15	TRBJ1-2	CASSDLGQGVSGYTF	TGTGCCAGCAGCGACTTGGGACAGGGGGTAAGCGGCTACACCTTC
once	TRBD1	TRBV29-1	16	TRBJ1-1	CSVEEGGTGPSTEAFF	TGCAGCGTTGAAGAGGGGGGGACAGGACCATCAACTGAAGCTTTCTTT
-	TRBD1	TRBV5-1	15	TRBJ1-6	CASSSGQGDNSPLHF	TGCGCCAGCAGCTCTGGACAGGGCGATAATTCACCCCTCCACTTT
-	-	TRBV15	16	TRBJ1-5	CATSRDSPGSNQPQHF	TGTGCCACCAGCAGAGATTCCCCGGGAAGCAATCAGCCCCAGCATTTT
once	-	TRBV6-5	13	TRBJ1-5	CASSKATNQPQHF	TGTGCCAGCAGTAAGGCCACCAATCAGCCCCAGCATTTT
-	-	TRBV5-1	15	TRBJ2-7	CASSLNRQEEYEQYF	TGCGCCAGCAGCTTAAATCGTCAGGAGGAATACGAGCAGTACTTC
-	TRBD1	TRBV28	16	TRBJ1-4	CASSLYGTGVNEKLFF	TGTGCCAGCAGTTTATACGGGACAGGGGTTAATGAAAAACTGTTTTTT
-	-	TRBV3-1/TRBV3-2	14	TRBJ2-5	CASSPPSLQETQYF	TGTGCCAGCAGCCCTCCTTCTCTACAAGAGACCCAGTACTTC
few	-	TRBV6-2/TRBV6-3	13	TRBJ2-7	CASSSRGRVEQYF	TGTGCCAGCAGTTCTAGGGGACGGGTCGAGCAGTACTTC
-	-	TRBV2	14	TRBJ1-6	CASRAAGGGSPLHF	TGTGCCAGCAGGGCGGCGGGGGGTGGCTCACCCCTCCACTTT
-	-	TRBV6-5	15	TRBJ2-3	CASSYLPSNTDTQYF	TGTGCCAGCAGTTATCTACCCTCTAACACAGATACGCAGTATTTT
once	TRBD1	TRBV7-8	15	TRBJ1-5	CASSFWDRGDQPQHF	TGTGCCAGCAGCTTTTGGGACAGGGGAGATCAGCCCCAGCATTTT
-	TRBD1	TRBV3-1/TRBV3-2	15	TRBJ2-1	CASSLSQNRGHEQFF	TGTGCCAGCAGCCTATCGCAAAACAGGGGCCATGAGCAGTTCTTC
-	TRBD2	TRBV15	14	TRBJ2-7	CATRAPGGNYEQYF	TGTGCCACCAGGGCCCCGGGAGGGAACTACGAGCAGTACTTC
-	TRBD2	TRBV3-1/TRBV3-2	15	TRBJ2-5	CASSPGLAGAETQYF	TGTGCCAGCAGCCCCGGGCTAGCGGGGGCAGAGACCCAGTACTTC
-	-	TRBV7-9	15	TRBJ1-5	CASSFGGASNQPQHF	TGTGCCAGCAGCTTCGGAGGGGCAAGCAATCAGCCCCAGCATTTT
-	-	TRBV5-6	13	TRBJ1-4	CASSFRTNEKLFF	TGTGCCAGCAGCTTCCGGACTAATGAAAAACTGTTTTTT
-	-	TRBV19	16	TRBJ1-2	CASSISLSAGFYGYTF	TGTGCCAGTAGTATATCCCTGTCGGCAGGCTTCTATGGCTACACCTTC
-	-	TRBV5-4	15	TRBJ1-4	CASSSKTGLNEKLFF	TGTGCCAGCAGCTCCAAGACAGGACTAAATGAAAAACTGTTTTTT
-	TRBD2	TRBV5-4	14	TRBJ2-3	CASSLSGGADTQYF	TGTGCCAGCAGCTTAAGCGGGGGGGCCGATACGCAGTATTTT
-	-	TRBV7-6	14	TRBJ1-1	CASSAGTPNTEAFF	TGTGCCAGCAGCGCCGGGACTCCTAACACTGAAGCTTTCTTT
-	-	TRBV4-1	15	TRBJ1-1	CASSPREARDTEAFF	TGCGCCAGCAGCCCCAGGGAGGCTCGGGACACTGAAGCTTTCTTT
-	-	TRBV10-3	14	TRBJ1-5	CAISKGDSNQPQHF	TGTGCCATCAGCAAGGGGGATAGCAATCAGCCCCAGCATTTT
-	-	TRBV11-2	14	TRBJ1-2	CASSLMGVDYGYTF	TGTGCCAGCAGCTTAATGGGAGTCGACTATGGCTACACCTTC
-	-	TRBV19	15	TRBJ2-7	CASSIGGDTSYEQYF	TGTGCCAGTAGTATCGGTGGAGACACCTCCTACGAGCAGTACTTC
-	-	TRBV10-3	14	TRBJ1-1	CAISGGALNTEAFF	TGTGCCATCAGTGGAGGCGCCCTGAACACTGAAGCTTTCTTT
-	TRBD2	TRBV3-1/TRBV3-2	14	TRBJ2-7	CASSRGLGLDEQYF	TGTGCCAGCAGTCGAGGACTAGGCCTAGACGAGCAGTACTTC
-	-	TRBV7-2	14	TRBJ2-5	CASSSDWHQETQYF	TGTGCCAGCAGCTCAGACTGGCATCAAGAGACCCAGTACTTC
-	-	TRBV28	13	TRBJ1-1	CASSRGQNTEAFF	TGTGCCAGCAGCAGAGGACAGAACACTGAAGCTTTCTTT
-	-	TRBV5-1	14	TRBJ1-4	CASSPGTVNEKLFF	TGCGCCAGCAGCCCCGGGACCGTGAATGAAAAACTGTTTTTT
-	-	TRBV7-2	15	TRBJ1-5	CASSLDAAFVRPQHF	TGTGCCAGCAGCTTAGACGCAGCCTTTGTTCGGCCCCAGCATTTT
-	TRBD1	TRBV7-9	14	TRBJ2-3	CASSPGTGADTQYF	TGTGCCAGCAGCCCGGGGACAGGCGCAGATACGCAGTATTTT
-	-	TRBV10-3	13	TRBJ1-5	CAIRGDINQPQHF	TGTGCCATCAGAGGTGACATAAATCAGCCCCAGCATTTT
-	-	TRBV7-8	15	TRBJ2-7	CASSSPTGLSYEQYF	TGTGCCAGCAGCTCGCCTACAGGCCTCTCCTACGAGCAGTACTTC
-	TRBD1	TRBV27	15	TRBJ2-7	CASSIIQGGVGEQYF	TGTGCCAGCAGTATCATACAGGGGGGTGTGGGTGAGCAGTACTTC
-	TRBD1	TRBV27	15	TRBJ1-2	CASSPGQGAGYGYTF	TGTGCCAGCAGTCCCGGACAGGGGGCAGGCTATGGCTACACCTTC
-	-	TRBV28	13	TRBJ1-2	CASSLWASNGYTF	TGTGCCAGCAGTTTATGGGCCTCAAACGGCTACACCTTC
-	TRBD1	TRBV9	15	TRBJ1-4	CASSPRDRYNEKLFF	TGTGCCAGCAGCCCTCGGGACAGATATAATGAAAAACTGTTTTTT
-	TRBD2	TRBV10-3	14	TRBJ2-1	CAIMASGAYNEQFF	TGTGCCATCATGGCTAGCGGTGCCTACAATGAGCAGTTCTTC
-	-	TRBV6-1	17	TRBJ2-5	CASSEALIGLIEETQYF	TGTGCCAGCAGTGAAGCTTTGATAGGCCTCATCGAAGAGACCCAGTACTTC
-	-	TRBV28	13	TRBJ1-2	CASSFQGPYGYTF	TGTGCCAGCAGTTTCCAGGGACCATATGGCTACACCTTC
-	-	TRBV11-2	14	TRBJ1-1	CASGELQKNTEAFF	TGTGCCAGCGGAGAACTTCAGAAGAACACTGAAGCTTTCTTT
-	-	TRBV5-1	16	TRBJ1-2	CASSRPEGGVIQSYTF	TGCGCCAGCAGCCGACCGGAGGGCGGCGTCATCCAGAGCTACACCTTC
-	-	TRBV14	14	TRBJ1-1	CASSQYSGNTEAFF	TGTGCCAGCAGCCAGTACAGTGGGAACACTGAAGCTTTCTTT
-	TRBD2	TRBV12-3/TRBV12-4	13	TRBJ2-1	CASIQTSSIEQFF	TGTGCCAGCATCCAGACTAGCTCTATTGAGCAGTTCTTC
-	-	TRBV27	15	TRBJ1-2	CASSTGDATNYGYTF	TGTGCCAGCAGTACCGGGGACGCCACTAACTATGGCTACACCTTC
-	-	TRBV11-2	16	TRBJ2-7	CASSPLNRVGNYEQYF	TGTGCCAGCAGCCCCCTGAACAGGGTGGGGAATTACGAGCAGTACTTC
-	TRBD2	TRBV19	16	TRBJ2-3	CASRGGTFSLEDTQYF	TGTGCCAGTAGGGGGGGGACGTTCTCCCTGGAAGATACGCAGTATTTT
-	-	TRBV10-3	19	TRBJ2-3	CAISEINLSENKPTDTQYF	TGTGCCATCAGTGAGATAAACTTAAGCGAAAACAAGCCCACAGATACGCAGTATTTT
once	TRBD1	TRBV6-2/TRBV6-3	16	TRBJ1-6	CASSDRGQVNNSPLHF	TGTGCCAGCAGTGACCGAGGACAGGTTAATAATTCACCCCTCCACTTT
-	TRBD1	TRBV7-6	16	TRBJ2-3	CASSPYRQGSTDTQYF	TGTGCCAGCAGCCCTTACCGACAGGGGAGCACAGATACGCAGTATTTT
-	-	TRBV5-1	15	TRBJ2-5	CASSLWQATQETQYF	TGCGCCAGCAGCTTATGGCAGGCGACCCAAGAGACCCAGTACTTC
once	-	TRBV7-2	15	TRBJ2-3	CASSPYSGSTDTQYF	TGTGCCAGCAGCCCTTATAGCGGTAGCACAGATACGCAGTATTTT
once	TRBD1	TRBV5-1	18	TRBJ2-1	CASSNPARVQGSYNEQFF	TGCGCCAGCAGCAATCCCGCGCGGGTACAGGGGTCCTACAATGAGCAGTTCTTC
-	-	TRBV6-7	16	TRBJ2-5	CASSYEGVLSLETQYF	TGTGCCAGCAGTTACGAGGGGGTATTGAGTCTGGAGACCCAGTACTTC
-	TRBD2	TRBV29-1	14	TRBJ2-1	CSVESGGAVDEQFF	TGCAGCGTTGAAAGCGGGGGGGCCGTCGATGAGCAGTTCTTC
-	-	TRBV6-5	14	TRBJ2-5	CASSYGTGRETQYF	TGTGCCAGCAGTTACGGTACAGGGCGGGAGACCCAGTACTTC
-	TRBD1	TRBV5-1	15	TRBJ1-1	CASSWGQGVKTEAFF	TGCGCCAGCAGCTGGGGACAGGGGGTAAAAACTGAAGCTTTCTTT